This TCR beta chain was identified in a study of cytomegalovirus exposure and HLA in healthy donors. Trimming shortened V by 5 bases and J by 0 bases, and 14 bases separated the two germline ends. The CDR3 consists of 16 residues. CDR1 is PRHDT and CDR2 is FYEKMQ in the germline V gene (reference sequence). Primers: 60 Vbeta forward and 13 Jbeta reverse. Sequencing used immunoSEQ multiplex PCR; TCRdb keeps in-frame clones, though not all of them. The data show approximately 190,000 clones, with about 86% seen just once and under 2% held by the top ten. The study, taken as a whole, reports: The presence/absence work took it that sequencing depth was about the same across donors. Using the classifier, cytomegalovirus status was reportedly diagnosed with high specificity and sensitivity. TCR beta V- and J-gene trimming was later associated with a missense DCLRE1C variant. It was likely that a cluster of highly shared sequence variants was a sequencing artifact.

This clone was observed a single time. The antigen remains unidentified. Sequencing input: PBMCs. This rearrangement joins TRBV13 to TRBJ2-1, with D maybe TRBD1 (6 bases). This receptor was identified in a middle-aged man in good health and CMV-seropositive. The CDR3: CASSPTGTSSYNEQFF. The CDR3 DNA reads as TGTGCCAGCAGCCCCACAGGGACCAGCTCCTACAATGAGCAGTTCTTC.